Many counts were recorded for the clone carrying this TCR beta chain. Its antigen is unknown. This sample was included in a study of molecular identifiers for immune sequencing clone quantification. Study conclusions and caveats: Beyond 20 RNA copies, clones held over 99% of effector molecules, compared with under 1% in naive cells.

The CDR3 length is 13 residues. V dropped 1 base and J dropped 6 bases, with 8 bases sitting between them. TCRdb reprocessed the PCR reads via MiXCR and lists one record per CDR3 protein. The sample has about 100,000 distinct CDR3 sequences, 21% seen once; the top ten hold approximately 1%. The receptor was isolated from a human donor in good health. Some libraries in this study had Jurkat cell RNA spiked in. The sequencing sample was made of naive CD8+ T cells from blood, with Jurkat cell RNA spiked in. Subset given: FACS-sorted CD8+CD4-CCR7+CD45RA+ naive T cells. The rearrangement uses TRBV12-3 or TRBV12-4 and TRBJ2-3; no definite D call. The CDR3 reads CASSLGVRDTQYF. CDR3 bases: TGTGCCAGCAGTTTAGGGGTACGCGATACGCAGTATTTT.